Each of the 30 T cell receptor beta chains below was sequenced from the same sample in a study of shared clonotypes between healthy human individuals. Data came from immunoSEQ multiplex PCR; TCRdb stores just in-frame clones and leaves some out. The profile covers under 1,100,000 clones, with around 76% appearing a single time and approximately 1.3% taken by the ten largest. The sequenced sample consisted of memory CD4+ T cells sorted from blood. The subset here: CD45RA-negative fraction. These receptors originate from a man younger than 30 in good health.

The chain uses TRBV9 and TRBJ2-3, with no clear D. The CDR3 spans 13 residues. V was trimmed by 3 bases and J by 6 bases, leaving 11 bases between them. Germline V gene lookup returns CDR1 SGDLS and CDR2 YYNGEE. This CDR3 reads CASSGGPRDTQYF. The CDR3 DNA sequence: TGTGCCAGCAGCGGCGGACCCCGGGATACGCAGTATTTT.

The rearrangement joins TRBV4-2 to TRBJ1-6; TRBD1 matches at 9 bases. Per germline, CDR1 LGHNA and CDR2 YNFKEQ. This CDR3 has 16 residues. With 5 bases clipped from V and 6 bases from J, the junction kept 8 bases outside the gene matches. The CDR3 bases are TGTGCCAGCAGCACGGGACAGGGAATAGGTAATTCACCCCTCCACTTT. It encodes CASSTGQGIGNSPLHF.

This clone has just one count. V gene TRBV5-4 combines with J gene TRBJ2-1; D unclear. Germline CDR1 is SGHNT and CDR2 is YYREEE (reference sequence). The germline V and J ends were trimmed by 5 bases and 7 bases, with 22 bases remaining between them. The CDR3 sequence is 16 residues long. This CDR3 reads CASSRGVSLQGNEQFF. DNA for the CDR3: TGTGCCAGCAGTCGTGGCGTTAGCCTACAAGGGAATGAGCAGTTCTTC.

This chain connects TRBV15 to TRBJ1-4; D uncertain. Trimming pared 0 bases from V and 5 bases from J, leaving 7 bases between. This CDR3 spans 14 amino acids. Per germline, CDR1 LNHNV and CDR2 YYDKDF (reference sequence). This chain's CDR3 is CATSRETRNEKLFF. CDR3 in DNA: TGTGCCACCAGCAGAGAGACGAGAAATGAAAAACTGTTTTTT. The variable domain in full, with the rest retrieved from reference TRBV15 and TRBJ1-4, is DAMVIQNPRYQVTQFGKPVTLSCSQTLNHNVMYWYQQKSSQAPKLLFHYYDKDFNNEADTPDNFQSRRPNTSFCFLDIRSPGLGDTAMYLCATSRETRNEKLFFGSGTQLSVL.

Turning to this clone: Other DNA sequences within the sample encode an identical CDR3. The chain recombines TRBV11-2 with TRBJ1-1; 9 bases map to TRBD1. The CDR3 is 14 residues long. The V segment lost 4 bases and the J segment 4 bases; nucleotides outside the gene matches: 4. The germline V gene encodes CDR1 SGHAT and CDR2 FQNNGV. The CDR3 DNA reads as TGTGCCAGCAGCTCACAGGGGGCCGGCACTGAAGCTTTCTTT. Its protein is CASSSQGAGTEAFF. Based on the CDR3 plus reference TRBV11-2 and TRBJ1-1, the full variable domain is EAGVAQSPRYKIIEKRQSVAFWCNPISGHATLYWYQQILGQGPKLLIQFQNNGVVDDSQLPKDRFSAERLKGVDSTLKIQPAKLEDSAVYLCASSSQGAGTEAFFGQGTRLTVV.

The V call is TRBV4-3, the J call TRBJ2-3; D is uncertain. Germline CDR1 LGHNA, CDR2 YSLEER. Trimming left V 0 bases short and J 0 bases short, with 7 bases between. The CDR3 is 15 amino acids. DNA of the CDR3: TGCGCCAGCAGCCAAGACTGGTCGAGCACAGATACGCAGTATTTT. Encoded protein: CASSQDWSSTDTQYF.

The rearrangement links TRBV15 to TRBJ2-7, with D possibly being TRBD2 (9 bases). Between the trimmed V and J ends, which lost 3 bases and 5 bases, there was a span of 23 bases. Germline V gene sequence: CDR1 LNHNV, CDR2 YYDKDF (reference sequence). The CDR3 has 17 amino acids. The CDR3 loop reads CATSRQGASGTRNEQYF. In DNA form, the CDR3 reads TGTGCCACCAGCAGGCAGGGGGCTAGCGGGACGAGAAACGAGCAGTACTTC.

The chain has TRBV6-1 and TRBJ2-7, with D possibly TRBD2 on 5 matching bases. Trimming took 8 bases from V and 3 from J, leaving 5 bases between them. CDR3 size: 10 residues. Germline V gene data show CDR1 as MNHNS and CDR2 as SASEGT. Here the CDR3 DNA reads TGTGCCAGCCGGGGCTACGAGCAGTACTTC. Encoded protein: CASRGYEQYF.

J is TRBJ2-7 and V is TRBV29-1; 7 nucleotides match TRBD1. V lost 6 bases to trimming and J lost 2 bases; unmatched junction nucleotides: 4. From germline, CDR1 is SQVTM and CDR2 ANQGSEA. This CDR3 region has 12 residues. The CDR3: CSVGQATYEQYF. Here the CDR3 DNA reads TGCAGCGTAGGACAGGCCACCTACGAGCAGTACTTC.

The gene calls are TRBV2 and TRBJ1-5; TRBD1 agrees at 10 bases. The CDR3 has 15 amino acids. J gave up 2 bases and V 6 bases, and 4 bases lay outside the gene matches. From germline, CDR1 is SNHLY and CDR2 FYNNEI. Written as DNA, the CDR3 is TGTGCCAGCAGGGGGACAGGGGCACGCAATCAGCCCCAGCATTTT. Residues: CASRGTGARNQPQHF.

This clone has more than one count but fewer than ten. The chain combines TRBV5-8 with TRBJ2-2, with D possibly matching TRBD1 (5 bases). V dropped 1 base and J dropped 7 bases, with 14 bases sitting between them. The CDR3 is made up of 15 amino acids. Germline V CDR1 and CDR2: SGHTS, YDEGEE. CDR3 nucleotide sequence: TGTGCCAGCAGCTTGAGATGGGGCGCCGGCGGGGAGCTGTTTTTT. As protein: CASSLRWGAGGELFF.

Details on this clone: With a much larger clone just one base away, this may be a read error. The rearrangement joins TRBV7-9 to TRBJ1-2, with 11 bases fitting TRBD1. This CDR3 has 12 residues. The V gene end was trimmed by 5 bases and the J gene end by 7 bases; junction bases not matched to a gene: 0. Germline V gives CDR1 SEHNR, CDR2 FQNEAQ (reference sequence). CDR3 bases: TGTGCCAGCAGCGGGACAGGGGGTGGCTACACCTTC. Residues: CASSGTGGGYTF.

CDR3 sequence: CASSLRQGEKLFF. The CDR3 coding sequence is TGTGCCAGCAGCTTGCGCCAGGGTGAAAAACTGTTTTTT. The rearrangement uses TRBV5-5 and TRBJ1-4, with D possibly matching TRBD1 (5 bases). This CDR3 contains 13 residues. Per the germline V gene, CDR1 is SGHKS and CDR2 is YYEKEE (reference sequence). V was cut by 1 base and J by 7 bases, with 8 bases left in between.

The chain recombines TRBV25-1 with TRBJ2-5, with TRBD1 matching over 7 bases. Germline V lookup: CDR1 MGHDK, CDR2 SYGVNS. The CDR3 is made up of 15 amino acids. V was clipped by 5 bases and J by 5 bases; unmatched bases: 11. The CDR3 nucleotides are TGTGCCAGCAGTCTGACGACAGGGCACGGGGAGACCCAGTACTTC. Translation gives CASSLTTGHGETQYF.

The CDR3 bases are TGTGCCAGCTCTGTGGACGGGGGGAAATCACCCCTCCACTTT. Encoded protein: CASSVDGGKSPLHF. The chain combines TRBV18 with TRBJ1-6, with a weak D call TRBD1 (5 bases). Germline V gene data show CDR1 as KGHSH and CDR2 as LQKENI. The length of the CDR3 is 14 residues. V was clipped by 6 bases and J by 10 bases, with 16 bases between them.

This rearrangement joins TRBV2 to TRBJ1-2, with 7 bases identical to TRBD1. The V gene's germline CDR1 is SNHLY and CDR2 FYNNEI. The CDR3 totals 14 residues. V lost 2 bases, J lost 8 bases, and 8 bases stayed unmatched. The CDR3 nucleotides are TGTGCCAGCAGTGAATGGGACAGCGGGGGCGGCTACACCTTC. Translated: CASSEWDSGGGYTF.

The rearrangement uses TRBV18 and TRBJ1-2, with D possibly matching TRBD1 (5 bases). The V gene's germline CDR1 is KGHSH and CDR2 LQKENI. CDR3 size: 14 residues. Deletions cut 2 bases from V and 4 bases from J, with 11 bases between. The DNA of the CDR3 is TGTGCCAGCTCACCATCGACAGAATCCTATGGCTACACCTTC. Translation: CASSPSTESYGYTF. Looking up the rest from reference TRBV18 and TRBJ1-2 gives the full variable domain: NAGVMQNPRHLVRRRGQEARLRCSPMKGHSHVYWYRQLPEEGLKFMVYLQKENIIDESGMPKERFSAEFPKEGPSILRIQQVVRGDSAAYFCASSPSTESYGYTFGSGTRLTVV.

This clone was found a few times. This chain links TRBV2 with TRBJ2-2, with D possibly matching TRBD1 (6 bases). V lost 5 bases, J lost 5 bases, and 15 bases lay in between. The CDR3 contains 15 residues. The germline V gene has CDR1 SNHLY and CDR2 FYNNEI. The CDR3 sequence is CASSKDRGSTGELFF. Written as DNA, the CDR3 is TGTGCCAGCAGTAAGGACAGAGGGTCGACCGGGGAGCTGTTTTTT.

With regard to this clone: Only one base separates this from a far larger clonotype, so it likely reflects a read error. The CDR3 nucleotides are TGTGCCACCAAGGGACAGGGGAACACCGGGGAGCTGTTTTTT. This translates into CATKGQGNTGELFF. V is TRBV2 and J is TRBJ2-2, with TRBD1 matching 9 bases. In germline, CDR1 is SNHLY, CDR2 FYNNEI. With V trimmed by 10 bases and J by 1 base, 4 bases remained unmatched. The CDR3 contains 14 residues.

V gene TRBV7-2 combines with J gene TRBJ2-7; D might be TRBD2 (6 bases). Germline CDR1 SGHTA, CDR2 FQGNSA. With 5 bases removed from V and 1 base from J, the gap between germline ends came to 15 bases. The CDR3 is made up of 15 amino acids. The CDR3 DNA reads TGTGCCAGCAGCCCGTGGCGGGACGGGTCCTACGAGCAGTACTTC. It translates to CASSPWRDGSYEQYF.

V usage is TRBV7-9 and J usage is TRBJ2-5; D perhaps matches TRBD2 (5 bases). Per germline, CDR1 SEHNR and CDR2 FQNEAQ (reference sequence). V was clipped by 10 bases and J by 5 bases, with 20 bases between them. CDR3 size: 14 residues. Here the CDR3 reads CAIPIREGRETQYF. CDR3 nucleotide sequence: TGTGCCATCCCCATCCGGGAAGGTCGGGAGACCCAGTACTTC.

In this sample, this clone turned up a few times. This chain links TRBV30 with TRBJ1-2, with TRBD1 as a possible D gene (5 bases). Germline-derived CDR1 and CDR2 are GTSNPN and SVGIG (reference sequence). This CDR3 spans 18 amino acids. Trimming pared 2 bases from V and 5 bases from J, leaving 27 bases between. This chain's CDR3 is CAWSPHTPGHLRVYGYTF. The CDR3 bases are TGTGCCTGGAGTCCACATACCCCGGGGCACCTTAGGGTGTATGGCTACACCTTC. The variable domain in full, with the rest retrieved from reference TRBV30 and TRBJ1-2, is SQTIHQWPATLVQPVGSPLSLECTVEGTSNPNLYWYRQAAGRGLQLLFYSVGIGQISSEVPQNLSASRPQDRQFILSSKKLLLSDSGFYLCAWSPHTPGHLRVYGYTFGSGTRLTVV.

The chain couples TRBV2 to TRBJ2-4, with D perhaps being TRBD1 or TRBD2 (6 bases each). V shed 11 bases and J shed 1 base, with 27 bases lying between them. Germline V CDR1 and CDR2: SNHLY, FYNNEI. The CDR3 consists of 18 residues. The CDR3 reads CAERGTGSTIEAKNIQYF. In nucleotides, the CDR3 is TGTGCCGAAAGGGGGACCGGGAGCACGATTGAGGCCAAAAACATTCAGTACTTC.

Points on this clone: The sample holds other DNA sequences that translate to the same CDR3. This rearrangement joins TRBV19 to TRBJ1-2; D is uncertain. This CDR3 comprises 12 residues. Looked up from germline, CDR1 is LNHDA and CDR2 is SQIVND (reference sequence). V gave up 5 bases and J gave up 3 bases, with 7 bases separating them. The CDR3 nucleotides read TGTGCCAGTAGTGGAGGGTACTATGGCTACACCTTC. Encoded protein: CASSGGYYGYTF.

The chain joins TRBV5-1 to TRBJ2-6, with D possibly matching TRBD1 (6 bases). The CDR3 is 23 amino acids. Germline loops: CDR1 SGHRS, CDR2 YFSETQ. V gave up 3 bases and J gave up 2 bases, with 33 bases separating them. The CDR3 nucleotides are TGCGCCAGCAGCTGGAGGACAAGCGCACAGGGTCGTGAAGGTCTGACTGGGGCCAACGTCCTGACTTTC. Its translation: CASSWRTSAQGREGLTGANVLTF.

The chain recombines TRBV5-6 with TRBJ1-6; unclear D gene. CDR1 is SGHDT, CDR2 YYEEEE, per germline. The CDR3 consists of 14 residues. Trimming cost V 4 bases and J 7 bases, with 12 bases left between them. The CDR3 loop is CASSLRRLNSPLHF. The DNA of the CDR3 is TGTGCCAGCAGCCTGCGGCGGCTAAATTCACCCCTCCACTTT.

The chain employs TRBV7-9 and TRBJ2-7; D remains unclear. CDR1 and CDR2 from the germline V gene are SEHNR and FQNEAQ (reference sequence). This CDR3 spans 12 amino acids. Trimming shortened V by 5 bases and J by 7 bases, and 12 bases separated the two germline ends. CDR3 region: CASSLIEREQYF. Written as DNA, the CDR3 is TGTGCCAGCAGCCTGATCGAGAGGGAGCAGTACTTC.

The V and J genes are TRBV10-1 and TRBJ2-4; tentatively, D is TRBD1 (6 bases). Trimming removed 4 bases from V and 7 bases from J, with 8 bases in between. Germline CDR1 and CDR2: WNHNN and SYGVQD (reference sequence). This CDR3 has 12 amino acids. CDR3 amino acids: CASSAGGNIQYF. The DNA of the CDR3 is TGCGCCAGCAGTGCTGGGGGCAACATTCAGTACTTC.

In DNA, the CDR3 is TGTGCCAGCACTCGAGGACCCTCGAACATTCAGTACTTC. Translated: CASTRGPSNIQYF. The chain is built from TRBV6-5 and TRBJ2-4, with unresolved D. The V end was cut by 7 bases, the J end by 7 bases, with 14 bases between. The length of the CDR3 is 13 residues. Germline loops: CDR1 MNHEY, CDR2 SVGAGI.

A word on this clone: It may be a read error: a sequence one base away is much more abundant. The rearrangement uses TRBV11-3 and TRBJ2-3; TRBD2 aligns across 8 bases. The V segment lost 5 bases and the J segment 1 base; nucleotides outside the gene matches: 2. The CDR3 spans 14 residues. Germline lookup yields CDR1 SGHNT and CDR2 YENEEA. CDR3 loop: CASSPTSGTDTQYF. CDR3 sequence (DNA): TGTGCCAGCAGCCCGACTAGCGGCACAGATACGCAGTATTTT.